The 7 T cell receptor beta chains presented below share a single source sample, sequenced in a study of T cells in Graves' hyperthyroidism and ophthalmopathy. Amplification of TCR beta CDR3 regions used RNA as the template. HTBI primers were the set used in a first-round RT-PCR of the TCR CDR3. A single record per CDR3 protein comes from TCRdb applying MiXCR to the multiplex PCR reads. Of under 350,000 distinct CDR3 sequences listed, more than 10% are singletons. The sequenced sample was blood. The receptors were gathered from a woman under 40 with Graves' hyperthyroidism that later progressed to Graves' ophthalmopathy.

This clonotype was detected many times. The chain uses TRBV11-2 and TRBJ2-1, with TRBD2 matching 11 bases. The CDR3 extends over 15 amino acids. V dropped 4 bases and J dropped 7; count of bases not matched to a gene: 6. Germline CDR1 and CDR2: SGHAT and FQNNGV. The CDR3 spells CASSSLAGERNEQFF. In nucleotides, the CDR3 is TGTGCCAGCAGCTCACTAGCGGGAGAGAGGAATGAGCAGTTCTTC. The variable domain in full, with the rest retrieved from reference TRBV11-2 and TRBJ2-1, is EAGVAQSPRYKIIEKRQSVAFWCNPISGHATLYWYQQILGQGPKLLIQFQNNGVVDDSQLPKDRFSAERLKGVDSTLKIQPAKLEDSAVYLCASSSLAGERNEQFFGPGTRLTVL.

The table lists this clonotype with many counts. The chain has TRBV18 and TRBJ2-3; no definite D call. The CDR3 has 13 amino acids. CDR1 KGHSH and CDR2 LQKENI come from the germline V gene. Trimming shortened V by 2 bases and J by 6 bases, and 9 bases separated the two germline ends. The chain's CDR3 is CASSPIAGDTQYF. CDR3 DNA: TGTGCCAGCTCACCAATAGCCGGGGATACGCAGTATTTT.

This clonotype has a handful of counts. This chain uses TRBV4-3 with TRBJ2-5; no reliable D call. CDR1 is LGHNA, CDR2 YSLEER, per germline. V lost 0 bases, J lost 2 bases, and 10 bases lay in between. The CDR3 is 15 amino acids. The CDR3 region is CASSQERGRQETQYF. In DNA, the CDR3 is TGCGCCAGCAGCCAAGAGAGAGGTCGTCAAGAGACCCAGTACTTC.

The sample holds many counts of this clonotype. This sequence joins TRBV7-8 and TRBJ2-2; D remains ambiguous. The V and J ends lost 0 bases and 4 bases respectively, with 3 bases between them. Germline V lookup: CDR1 SGHVS, CDR2 FQNEAQ. The CDR3 loop spans 13 amino acids. The CDR3 loop reads CASSLAVTGELFF. CDR3 in DNA: TGTGCCAGCAGCTTAGCGGTCACCGGGGAGCTGTTTTTT.

This clonotype was seen repeatedly, ten times or more. This sequence joins TRBV6-1 and TRBJ2-4; possibly TRBD2 for D (5 bases). The V end lost 5 bases, the J end lost 3 bases, and 17 bases lay between the germline ends. The CDR3 loop spans 16 amino acids. The V gene's germline CDR1 is MNHNS and CDR2 SASEGT. The CDR3 loop is CASSYTGSGGKNIQYF. The CDR3 DNA sequence: TGTGCCAGCAGTTACACGGGGTCTGGTGGCAAAAACATTCAGTACTTC.

Turning to this clonotype: A read error is possible here, since a much larger clone lies one base away. The V gene is TRBV6-2 or TRBV6-3, the J gene TRBJ2-1; perhaps TRBD2 as D (6 bases). The J call is uncertain, as TRBJ2-7 better fits the DNA end. Germline CDR1 reads MNHEY; CDR2 reads SVGEGT. The length of the CDR3 is 15 residues. Here the CDR3 DNA reads TGTGCCAGCAGTTACGGGGCGGGAAACTACAATGAGCAGTACTTC. It translates to CASSYGAGNYNEQYF.

This clonotype was picked up many times. The genes are TRBV4-2 and TRBJ2-2; unclear D gene. Germline CDR1 is LGHNA and CDR2 is YNFKEQ. V was cut by 2 bases and J by 3 bases, with 7 bases left in between. This CDR3 is built from 14 residues. The DNA of the CDR3 is TGTGCCAGCAGCCAATTAGAGTACACCGGGGAGCTGTTTTTT. It translates to CASSQLEYTGELFF.